This passage covers 8 T cell receptor beta chains from one sample sequenced in a study of blood T cell repertoires in COVID-19. Generated by immunoSEQ multiplex PCR, the TCRdb table keeps only in-frame clones and is missing some. The sample lists about 220,000 clones, roughly 83% occurring once. Material for sequencing was PBMCs or T cells enriched from blood (not recorded which). These receptors were obtained from a woman aged 40 to 50 with acute COVID-19.

The chain combines TRBV19 with TRBJ2-1, with TRBD2 matching 9 bases. There are 15 residues in the CDR3. V shed 8 bases and J 4 bases; nucleotides not matched to a gene: 9. CDR1 is LNHDA and CDR2 is SQIVND in the germline V gene (reference sequence). CDR3 DNA sequence: TGTGCCAGTGCTTGGGCTAGCGGGACTTACAATGAGCAGTTCTTC. As protein: CASAWASGTYNEQFF.

The genes are TRBV18 and TRBJ2-7; a possible D gene is TRBD2 (6 bases). The germline V and J ends were trimmed by 6 bases and 3 bases, with 12 bases remaining between them. Germline CDR1 KGHSH, CDR2 LQKENI. CDR3 length: 13 amino acids. This CDR3 is CASSPGEVYEQYF. The CDR3 bases are TGTGCCAGCTCCCCGGGGGAGGTCTACGAGCAGTACTTC.

V is TRBV10-1 and J is TRBJ2-5; possibly TRBD2 for D (5 bases). Germline values: CDR1 WNHNN, CDR2 SYGVQD (reference sequence). The CDR3 covers 14 residues. The V gene lost 6 bases and the J gene lost 2 bases, with 13 bases spanning the gap. This CDR3 reads CASSVVARQETQYF. DNA of the CDR3: TGCGCCAGCAGCGTAGTAGCGCGGCAAGAGACCCAGTACTTC.

The chain recombines TRBV6-6 with TRBJ1-6; 8 nucleotides align to TRBD1. The trim removed 5 bases at V and 0 bases at J, leaving 9 bases unmatched. The CDR3 runs 18 residues. CDR1 is MNHNY and CDR2 is SVGAGI in the germline V gene (reference sequence). CDR3 sequence reads: CASSPGTGASSYNSPLHF. The CDR3 DNA sequence: TGTGCCAGCAGTCCCGGGACAGGCGCCAGCTCCTATAATTCACCCCTCCACTTT.

The rearrangement uses TRBV7-2 and TRBJ2-7, with a possible D match to TRBD1 (6 bases). Germline CDR1 is SGHTA and CDR2 is FQGNSA. Trimming cost V 1 base and J 1 base, with 11 bases left between them. This CDR3 has 15 amino acids. CDR3 DNA: TGTGCCAGCAGCTTAGACAGGGTGGGGTCCTACGAGCAGTACTTC. Protein product: CASSLDRVGSYEQYF.

This clone has only one observation. The chain combines TRBV3-1 (or the pseudogene TRBV3-2) with TRBJ1-1; 10 bases map to TRBD1. Germline V lookup: CDR1 LGHDT, CDR2 YNNKEL (reference sequence). This CDR3 has 17 residues. V dropped 6 bases and J dropped 0; count of bases not matched to a gene: 10. CDR3 DNA: TGTGCCAGCAGTGCCACCGGGACAGGGGCCTTGAACACTGAAGCTTTCTTT. Translated: CASSATGTGALNTEAFF.

This clone was found once. The chain links TRBV28 to TRBJ2-6; D remains unclear. CDR1 is MDHEN, CDR2 SYDVKM, per germline. Trimming stripped 7 bases from V and 1 base from J, with 8 bases between. The CDR3 loop spans 14 amino acids. The CDR3 protein is CASIQTSGANVLTF. Here the CDR3 DNA reads TGTGCCAGCATCCAAACTTCTGGGGCCAACGTCCTGACTTTC.

The chain uses TRBV6-1 and TRBJ2-2; TRBD2 might be the D (5 bases). The CDR3 has 16 amino acids. CDR1 and CDR2 (germline): MNHNS, SASEGT. V was trimmed by 4 bases and J by 0 bases, leaving 12 bases between them. The chain's CDR3 is CASSGRETANTGELFF. CDR3 in DNA: TGTGCCAGCAGTGGACGGGAAACTGCGAACACCGGGGAGCTGTTTTTT.